This TCR beta chain is drawn from a study of T cell repertoires in cytomegalovirus infection (dated by TCRdb to about 2019). The study in broad terms: Recently identified HLA-C-restricted CMV epitopes, whose presentation resists viral immunomodulation, were targeted by peptide stimulations together with well-studied HLA-B-restricted epitopes. Donor HLA type was relevant to the analysis, as public TCR beta signatures indicated carriage of CMV infection together with the matching HLA type. Broader findings and caveats from the paper: Carriers of CMV infection plus the relevant HLA type were discriminated by the cumulative frequency of public TCR beta family members in the study cohort and in an independent 352-donor cohort. In the ex vivo response, HLA-C-restricted CMV-specific TCR beta clonotypes were dominant, and in two of eight donors the single most frequent clonotype came from this HLA-C-restricted group.

Reading the germline V gene (reference sequence) gives CDR1 DFQATT and CDR2 SNEGSKA. Counted from cysteine to phenylalanine, this CDR3 has 13 amino acids. The CDR3 DNA has 39 bases and is translated from base 1. The germline ends are 14 bases apart after V is trimmed by 3 bases and J by 6 bases. A note on this clonotype: This receptor's antigen is unknown. Within one base of it there is no much larger clone, and no base qualities were kept.

The treatment or condition label on this specimen signifies: in vitro stimulation with specific CMV peptide epitopes to enrich CMV-specific T cells. The sequencer listed for this sample is Illumina HiSeq 1500. TCRdb's own reprocessing of the public reads used fastp at Q25 and MiXCR and kept productive beta chains. Entries that share a CDR3 protein sequence are merged under the most common genes and DNA. This sample holds nearly 700,000 distinct CDR3 sequences; around 31% were observed only once. The ten largest clones represent around a sixth of the sample. The sequence is built from TRBV20-1 and TRBJ1-1, with a tentative D gene TRBD1 over 5 matching bases. This clonotype was sampled from a human donor in good health (CMV status not recorded). Some clones in this sample may be carry-over from other donors' samples. The specimen was cultured PBMCs, collected from culture after CMV antigen stimulation. The DNA sequence is given as TGCAGTGCTAGCCGTGGGGGAAGGGCTGAAGCTTTCTTT. This is translated as CSASRGGRAEAFF.